This record looks at one T cell receptor beta chain sequence and its context. Its antigen is still unknown. There are 17 residues in the CDR3. The entry originates in a study of cytomegalovirus exposure and HLA in healthy donors. The study, taken as a whole, reports: The analysis excluded some indistinguishable V segments, including TRBV6-2 and TRBV6-3. HLA alleles showed associations with around 15,000 TCR beta sequences in a later analysis, at a 0.05 false discovery rate. Most TCR sequences proved rare, with some public TCRs found in many donors. According to the study, roughly 160 TCR beta chains were cytomegalovirus-associated.

The PCR made use of 60 Vbeta and 13 Jbeta primers. Here immunoSEQ multiplex PCR was the method, and the copy in TCRdb shows in-frame clones only, minus some. The sample lists more than 85,000 clones, 65% to 90% seen once, with 6% to 8% in the top ten. The clonotype was recovered from a man under 40 in good health and CMV-seropositive. This chain joins TRBV12-2 and TRBJ2-5; the table calls TRBD1, which could not be checked here. TRBV12-2 is shown as a pseudogene. The sequenced sample was PBMCs. CDR3 sequence: CASRLACADPYQETQYF. The CDR3, as DNA: TGTGCAAGTCGCTTAGCTTGTGCAGATCCTTATCAAGAGACCCAGTACTTC.